Listed below are T cell receptor beta chains from one sample, sequenced in a study of T-cell memory formation after mild COVID-19. TCRdb processed the 5' RACE reads anew with MiXCR; each CDR3 protein has one entry. The table records around 25,000 distinct CDR3 sequences, 7.4% of them present only once. Sequencing was carried out using PBMCs or a T cell subset sorted from them (not recorded which). The receptors derive from an adult woman who had mild COVID-19 (a few samples of this study predate the infection). Cell type and time point are not known. Each CDR3 is given without its conserved first and last residue. Only part of the rows carry a size: once, few, many, or a class if the clone is expanded.

TRBV5-1 many ASSSGRRADTGELF
TRBV6-1 NA ASSEGDQSDEQY
TRBV5-1 many ASSLGHGSEKLF
TRBV25-1 many ASSDSLPYEQY
TRBV12-3/TRBV12-4 many ASSPQFGILMNTEAF
TRBV29-1 medium-sized TGTGVSTDTQY
TRBV7-9 many ASSSGQNNSPLH
TRBV9 many ASSSHRGGQF
TRBV19 many ASSRGLSDTQY
TRBV29-1 medium-sized SVPGTSGTDTQY
TRBV20-1 many SASRSVNTEAF
TRBV5-1 many ASKGGTSGTLETQY
TRBV24-1 NA ATSGPGRWDEQF
TRBV20-1 NA SALQRMNTEAF
TRBV6-1 many ASSEAYFGAYEQY
TRBV7-9 NA ASSFPAADRETQY
TRBV18 many ASSPSGRGVEPQH
TRBV19 many ASGMGTEAF
TRBV4-1 once ASSQDEGQGAYGYT
TRBV7-7 many ASSPRADYNEQF
TRBV5-5 many ASSLEGSTHQPQH
TRBV12-3/TRBV12-4 NA ASSLRLSMNTEAF
TRBV20-1 many SAFLRDRGYEQY
TRBV20-1 many SARAAGTGWQPQH
TRBV12-3/TRBV12-4 many ASSSSGGTYNEQF
TRBV7-9 many ASSLDSTEAF
TRBV5-5 many ASSLVAGVTDTQY
TRBV20-1 many SARDLRRPLVEQY
TRBV28 many ASRTSGGASGNTIY
TRBV12-3/TRBV12-4 many ASSPWGSVTEAF
TRBV12-3/TRBV12-4 medium-sized ASSVAGGQETQY
TRBV5-5 NA ASSPLGGDTSNQPQH
TRBV2 many ASSDLGGSSYNEQF
TRBV24-1 many ATSEWGGNQETQY
TRBV12-3/TRBV12-4 many ASGGDRDSLYNEQF
TRBV29-1 many SVVWGIEAF
TRBV7-3 many ASSLQPYNEQF
TRBV16 many ASSQSRSVEKLF
TRBV12-3/TRBV12-4 medium-sized ASGAGGASAQY
TRBV20-1 many SARVLAADTQY
TRBV10-3 many AISTGTYSNQPQH
TRBV7-9 many ASSPLYLGTGGRTEAF
TRBV20-1 NA SASPTAGFNGYT
TRBV18 medium-sized ASSPQGSGGSYEQY
TRBV14 few ASSPPGMNTEAF
TRBV6-1 many ASSEGLGVSNQPQH
TRBV30 many AWSRGLGSGEQY
TRBV19 many ASSHLGQGATDTQY
TRBV12-3/TRBV12-4 many ASSLRGRLTNYGYT
TRBV20-1 many SARDISSYEQY
TRBV5-1 many ASSLSGQAVDEQF
TRBV20-1 many SARQGDTEAF
TRBV21-1 NA ASRPWQACRGIPRGDTQY
TRBV2 many ASRPQGASGNTEAF
TRBV5-5 many ASTGRRLDGYT
TRBV20-1 many SAHRQLEQF
TRBV20-1 many SPTLGQGVNGYT
TRBV25-1 many ASSELDGGDTQY
TRBV5-5 many ASNRGPASPLH
TRBV4-3 many ASSTLRGVGGYT